The table lists the clone carrying this TCR beta chain with many counts. Its antigen is not known. This sample is part of a study of T cell repertoires in cytomegalovirus infection. Study summary: Shared public TCR beta signatures pointed to both CMV infection and a matching HLA type. Study-wide results and caveats: HLA-C-restricted, CMV-specific TCR beta clonotypes were dominant ex vivo. Frequencies of public TCR beta families were cumulated, and this identified carriers of CMV plus the relevant HLA.

Trimming removed 4 bases from V and 0 bases from J; junction bases left unmatched: 5. CDR3 length equals 16 residues. Via MiXCR, TCRdb re-called the reads, giving one row per CDR3 protein. Among about 230,000 distinct CDR3 sequences listed, around 6.6% were seen once. The origin of this receptor is a human donor in good health (CMV status not recorded). Some clones in this sample may be carry-over from other donors' samples. The V gene is TRBV12-3 or TRBV12-4, the J gene TRBJ2-5; 10 bases are a match to TRBD2. The sample comprised PBMCs. CDR3 protein: CASSSGLADYQETQYF. CDR3 DNA: TGTGCCAGCAGTTCCGGACTAGCGGACTACCAAGAGACCCAGTACTTC.